This TCR beta chain was sequenced for a study of T cell repertoires in cytomegalovirus infection. Study overall: Recently identified HLA-C-restricted CMV epitopes and well-studied HLA-B-restricted CMV epitopes were used by the study. Study results and caveats: HLA-C-restricted TCR beta clonotypes specific for CMV led the ex vivo response.

Concerning this clonotype: Its antigen remains unidentified.

Looked up from germline, CDR1 is MNHEY and CDR2 is SVGEGT. The CDR3 covers 15 residues. With 6 bases removed from V and 4 bases from J, the gap between germline ends came to 16 bases. One entry per CDR3 protein, called by TCRdb with MiXCR from the reads. The sample contains fewer than 1,000,000 distinct CDR3 sequences, roughly 30% of which appear only once. The genes are TRBV6-2 or TRBV6-3 and TRBJ2-1; D remains unclear. Sequencing used cultured CD8+ T cells from PBMCs, obtained from culture after CMV antigen stimulation. The clonotype originates from a human donor in good health (CMV status not recorded). Some clones in this sample may be carry-over from other donors' samples. The CDR3 region is CASRGLIALYNEQFF. The CDR3 nucleotides read TGTGCCAGCAGGGGATTAATAGCATTATACAATGAGCAGTTCTTC.